Described below is a single TCR beta chain sequence and its context. Its antigen is undetermined. Blood got drawn at baseline, again on cycle 4 day 1, and then on cycle 7 day 1. Measured with immunoSEQ multiplex PCR; TCRdb has only the in-frame clones, and not every one. The sample has roughly 73,000 clones, about 82% seen once; the top ten hold approximately 1%. Trimming left V 4 bases short and J 6 bases short, with 30 bases between. Germline V gives CDR1 SGDLS, CDR2 YYNGEE. CDR3 length: 19 amino acids. The data stem from a study of OX40 agonist ivuxolimab in advanced cancers. Study information: Ivuxolimab, an antibody acting as an agonist of OX40 (CD134), was used to treat patients. Previous treatment with anti-PD-1, anti-PD-L1 or anti-CTLA-4 therapy was allowed; under 50% had received some.

Findings and caveats of the study: Expanded clones were, on average, more numerous in CD8+ T cells than in CD4+.

The receptor was derived from an adult with an advanced solid tumor such as melanoma, head and neck, liver or kidney cancer. This specimen consisted of CD4+ or CD8+ T cells sorted from blood, obtained in a trial of the OX40 agonist ivuxolimab. The V call is TRBV9, the J call TRBJ2-3; D is perhaps TRBD1 (5 bases). CDR3 amino acids: CASSSTPQTDIGIYDTQYF. CDR3 nucleotides: TGTGCCAGCAGCTCCACACCCCAAACGGACATTGGGATTTACGATACGCAGTATTTT.